A selection of T cell receptor beta chains follows, all from one sample in a study of cytotoxic CD8 clonotypes in ibrutinib-treated CLL. TCRdb's copy holds only in-frame clones and misses some; the assay was immunoSEQ multiplex PCR. Among some 310,000 clones listed, almost 80% were seen once. The starting material was PBMCs, obtained before ibrutinib treatment. These receptors were collected from a human donor with chronic lymphocytic leukemia. CDR3s include the opening cysteine and the closing phenylalanine or tryptophan. A D gene is named only where the DNA matches it firmly. Clone size appears in some rows only: once, few, many, or a class for an expanded clone.

v_call	clone_size	j_call	d_call	cdr3_aa	cdr3_nt
TRBV7-8	once	TRBJ1-4	TRBD1	CASSLGTGRPNEKLFF	TGTGCCAGCAGCTTAGGGACAGGGCGTCCTAATGAAAAACTGTTTTTT
TRBV5-6	once	TRBJ2-5	.	CATKPQAEETQYF	TGTGCCACAAAACCCCAGGCCGAAGAGACCCAGTACTTC
TRBV6-6	.	TRBJ2-3	TRBD2	CASSYLAGDPHTQYF	TGTGCCAGCAGTTACCTAGCGGGGGACCCTCATACGCAGTATTTT
TRBV28	few	TRBJ1-5	TRBD1	CASRWDRDSNQPQHF	TGTGCCAGCAGGTGGGACAGAGATAGCAATCAGCCCCAGCATTTT
TRBV5-6	.	TRBJ2-3	.	CASSLDVAVSTDTQYF	TGTGCCAGCAGCTTGGATGTAGCGGTGAGCACAGATACGCAGTATTTT
TRBV20-1	.	TRBJ2-3	.	CSARVPDTQYF	TGCAGTGCTAGAGTTCCAGATACGCAGTATTTT
TRBV6-5	.	TRBJ2-5	TRBD1	CASSYSEQGGQETQYF	TGTGCCAGCAGTTATTCCGAACAGGGGGGACAAGAGACCCAGTACTTC
TRBV11-2	.	TRBJ2-7	TRBD1	CASSRGDRGTSYEQYF	TGTGCCAGCAGCAGAGGGGACAGGGGAACGTCCTACGAGCAGTACTTC
TRBV27	few	TRBJ1-2	.	CASSLWNSYGYTF	TGTGCCAGCAGTTTATGGAATTCTTATGGCTACACCTTC
TRBV23-1	few	TRBJ2-7	.	CASSHPTQRNCEQYF	TGCGCCAGCAGTCACCCTACCCAGAGGAACTGCGAGCAGTACTTC
TRBV11-3	.	TRBJ2-5	.	CASSLGAQYQETQYF	TGTGCCAGCAGCTTAGGCGCGCAGTACCAAGAGACCCAGTACTTC
TRBV10-3	.	TRBJ1-2	.	CAISEQSNYGYTF	TGTGCCATCAGTGAACAGAGTAACTATGGCTACACCTTC
TRBV7-7	.	TRBJ2-1	TRBD1	CASSLGQGANEQFF	TGTGCCAGCAGCTTGGGACAGGGGGCCAATGAGCAGTTCTTC
TRBV6-1	.	TRBJ1-2	TRBD1	CASSELGQGVNGYTF	TGTGCCAGCAGTGAACTAGGACAGGGCGTTAATGGCTACACCTTC
TRBV4-3	.	TRBJ2-2	.	CASSQDPENTGELFF	TGCGCCAGCAGCCAAGATCCCGAAAACACCGGGGAGCTGTTTTTT
TRBV4-1	.	TRBJ1-5	.	CASSQDLDNSNQPQHF	TGCGCCAGCAGCCAAGATTTGGACAATAGCAATCAGCCCCAGCATTTT
TRBV27	few	TRBJ1-4	.	CASSSSTTTNEKLFF	TGTGCCAGCAGTTCGTCGACAACAACTAATGAAAAACTGTTTTTT
TRBV29-1	once	TRBJ1-1	.	CSAAGGDTEAFF	TGCAGCGCTGCGGGGGGGGACACTGAAGCTTTCTTT
TRBV7-3	.	TRBJ1-1	.	CASSLSSRQPNTEAFF	TGTGCCAGCAGCTTAAGTTCCAGGCAACCGAACACTGAAGCTTTCTTT
TRBV7-3	.	TRBJ2-5	TRBD1	CASSLGDRRGETQYF	TGTGCCAGCAGCTTAGGGGACAGGAGGGGAGAGACCCAGTACTTC
TRBV19	.	TRBJ1-5	TRBD1	CASTWTGGNQPQHF	TGTGCCAGTACTTGGACAGGGGGCAATCAGCCCCAGCATTTT
TRBV30	.	TRBJ1-1	.	CAWRKGPNTEAFF	TGTGCCTGGAGGAAAGGACCGAACACTGAAGCTTTCTTT
TRBV7-9	.	TRBJ2-3	TRBD2	CASSGLGREYTDTQYF	TGTGCCAGCAGCGGCCTCGGGCGGGAGTACACAGATACGCAGTATTTT
TRBV7-2	.	TRBJ2-7	.	CASSPPGVYEQYF	TGTGCCAGCAGCCCCCCCGGGGTTTACGAGCAGTACTTC